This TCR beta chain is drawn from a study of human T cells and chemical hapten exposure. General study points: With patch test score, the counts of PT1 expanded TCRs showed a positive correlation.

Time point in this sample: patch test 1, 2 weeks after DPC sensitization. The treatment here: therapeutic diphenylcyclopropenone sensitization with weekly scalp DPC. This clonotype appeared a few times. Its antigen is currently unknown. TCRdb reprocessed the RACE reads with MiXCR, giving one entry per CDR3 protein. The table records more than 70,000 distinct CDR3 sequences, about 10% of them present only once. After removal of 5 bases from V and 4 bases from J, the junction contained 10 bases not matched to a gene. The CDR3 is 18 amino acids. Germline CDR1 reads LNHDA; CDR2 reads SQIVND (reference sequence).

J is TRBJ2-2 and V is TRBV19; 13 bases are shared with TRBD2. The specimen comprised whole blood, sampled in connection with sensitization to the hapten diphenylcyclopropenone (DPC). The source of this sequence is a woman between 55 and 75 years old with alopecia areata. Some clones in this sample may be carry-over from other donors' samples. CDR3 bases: TGTGCCAGTAGTGGGAGGACTAGCGGGGGCCGTGGCACCGGGGAGCTGTTTTTT. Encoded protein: CASSGRTSGGRGTGELFF. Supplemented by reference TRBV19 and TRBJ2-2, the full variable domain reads DGGITQSPKYLFRKEGQNVTLSCEQNLNHDAMYWYRQDPGQGLRLIYYSQIVNDFQKGDIAEGYSVSREKKESFPLTVTSAQKNPTAFYLCASSGRTSGGRGTGELFFGEGSRLTVL.